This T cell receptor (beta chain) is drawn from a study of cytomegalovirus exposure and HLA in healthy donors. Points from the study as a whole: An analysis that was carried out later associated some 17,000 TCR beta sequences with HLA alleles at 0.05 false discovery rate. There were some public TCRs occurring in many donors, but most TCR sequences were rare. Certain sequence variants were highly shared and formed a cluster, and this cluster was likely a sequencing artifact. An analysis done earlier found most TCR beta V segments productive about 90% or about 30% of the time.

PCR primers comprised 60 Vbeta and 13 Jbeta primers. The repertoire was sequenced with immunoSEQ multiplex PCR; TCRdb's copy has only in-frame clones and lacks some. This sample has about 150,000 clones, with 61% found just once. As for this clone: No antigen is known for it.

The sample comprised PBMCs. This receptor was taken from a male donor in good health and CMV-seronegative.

CDR3 DNA: TGTGCCAGCAGTTTTCTGGGGCTGGGGAACCAAGAGACCCAGTACTTC. The encoded protein is CASSFLGLGNQETQYF. This chain links TRBV28 with TRBJ2-5, with a weak D call TRBD1 (5 bases). The V and J ends lost 3 bases and 0 bases respectively, with 14 bases between them. Germline CDR1 MDHEN, CDR2 SYDVKM. The CDR3 totals 16 residues.